These 10 T cell receptor beta chains share one sample of origin, sequenced in a study of T cells in Graves' hyperthyroidism and ophthalmopathy. RNA transcripts were the template for amplifying TCR beta CDR3 regions. First-round RT-PCR with HTBI primers amplified the TCR CDR3 region. In TCRdb, the multiplex PCR reads were re-called with MiXCR into one record per CDR3 protein. The sample includes about 580,000 distinct CDR3 sequences, just over 45% of them seen just once. The sample comprised peripheral blood or thyroid tissue (not recorded which). The receptors were sampled from a young woman with Graves' hyperthyroidism.

The genes are TRBV2 and TRBJ2-3; D unclear. Germline V gene data show CDR1 as SNHLY and CDR2 as FYNNEI. The CDR3 sequence is 12 residues long. The germline V and J ends were trimmed by 6 bases and 5 bases, with 9 bases remaining between them. CDR3 nucleotide sequence: TGTGCCAGCAGGCGGACGTTAGATACGCAGTATTTT. Amino acids: CASRRTLDTQYF.

This clonotype occurred many times. The chain joins TRBV5-1 to TRBJ1-6; a possible D gene is TRBD1 (5 bases). Trimming shortened V by 0 bases and J by 7 bases, and 17 bases separated the two germline ends. The CDR3 length is 17 residues. Germline V CDR1 and CDR2: SGHRS, YFSETQ. The CDR3 sequence is CASSLGYRPVRNSPLHF. In nucleotides, the CDR3 is TGCGCCAGCAGCTTGGGATACAGGCCAGTGCGGAATTCACCCCTCCACTTT.

A few counts support this clonotype. The chain uses TRBV7-3 and TRBJ2-3; perhaps TRBD2 as D (6 bases). This CDR3 contains 14 residues. Per germline, CDR1 SGHTA and CDR2 FQGTGA. Deletions cut 5 bases from V and 6 bases from J, with 15 bases between. The CDR3: CASSIGGAGDTQYF. CDR3 bases: TGTGCCAGCAGCATCGGAGGGGCAGGGGATACGCAGTATTTT.

The table lists this clonotype with many counts. The rearrangement uses TRBV20-1 and TRBJ2-7; maybe TRBD2 (5 bases). This CDR3 has 12 residues. Between the trimmed V and J ends, which lost 3 bases and 5 bases, there was a span of 11 bases. Germline V lookup: CDR1 DFQATT, CDR2 SNEGSKA (reference sequence). CDR3 sequence (DNA): TGCAGTGCTAGGGGCGGGTCGGACGAGCAGTACTTC. It encodes CSARGGSDEQYF.

The V gene is TRBV9, the J gene TRBJ1-2, with a weak D call TRBD1 (6 bases). This CDR3 region has 12 residues. V was cut by 5 bases and J by 5 bases, with 10 bases left in between. Germline values: CDR1 SGDLS, CDR2 YYNGEE. CDR3 nucleotide sequence: TGTGCCAGCAGACGTACAGGGTATGGCTACACCTTC. Protein: CASRRTGYGYTF. The full variable domain, completed using reference TRBV9 and TRBJ1-2, is DSGVTQTPKHLITATGQRVTLRCSPRSGDLSVYWYQQSLDQGLQFLIQYYNGEERAKGNILERFSAQQFPDLHSELNLSSLELGDSALYFCASRRTGYGYTFGSGTRLTVV.

This clonotype occurred many times. Germline and junction disagree at one end, which may indicate a read error. The chain links TRBV20-1 to TRBJ2-5; D is unresolved. The CDR3 is 11 amino acids. Germline loops: CDR1 DFQATT, CDR2 SNEGSKA (reference sequence). The CDR3 sequence is CSAPSQGFFVF. The DNA for the CDR3 is TGCAGTGCCCCCTCACAAGGATTTTTCGTCTTC.

This clonotype was picked up a small number of times. The chain links TRBV29-1 to TRBJ1-4; TRBD1 matches at 7 bases. V lost 7 bases and J lost 8; bases outside the gene matches: 10. Germline values: CDR1 SQVTM, CDR2 ANQGSEA. This CDR3 has 13 amino acids. For the CDR3, the DNA is TGCAGCGCTCAGGGGGGAGCGGACGAAAAACTGTTTTTT. Protein product: CSAQGGADEKLFF.

This clonotype was detected ten times or more. CDR3 nucleotide sequence: TGTGCCAGCACTCCGGACAGGAGCTCCTACGAGCAGTACTTC. As protein: CASTPDRSSYEQYF. The V call is TRBV2, the J call TRBJ2-7; 7 nucleotides agree with TRBD1. Looked up from germline, CDR1 is SNHLY and CDR2 is FYNNEI. The CDR3 consists of 14 residues. Trimming took 7 bases from V and 0 from J; bases not matched to a gene: 6.

This clonotype was detected a few times. The rearrangement uses TRBV4-1 and TRBJ1-3; 9 bases are a match to TRBD1. The CDR3 spans 16 residues. V dropped 3 bases and J dropped 2; count of bases not matched to a gene: 5. Germline V lookup: CDR1 MGHRA, CDR2 YSYEKL. The CDR3 loop reads CASSHQDRGAGNTIYF. CDR3 coding DNA: TGCGCCAGCAGCCATCAAGACAGGGGGGCTGGAAACACCATATATTTT.

This chain links TRBV7-3 with TRBJ2-2, with D perhaps given as TRBD1 or TRBD2 (5 bases each). Trimming stripped 5 bases from V and 1 base from J, with 14 bases between. Looked up from germline, CDR1 is SGHTA and CDR2 is FQGTGA. CDR3 size: 16 residues. CDR3 in amino acids: CASSQEGRMNTGELFF. In DNA form, the CDR3 reads TGTGCCAGCAGCCAAGAGGGGCGGATGAACACCGGGGAGCTGTTTTTT.